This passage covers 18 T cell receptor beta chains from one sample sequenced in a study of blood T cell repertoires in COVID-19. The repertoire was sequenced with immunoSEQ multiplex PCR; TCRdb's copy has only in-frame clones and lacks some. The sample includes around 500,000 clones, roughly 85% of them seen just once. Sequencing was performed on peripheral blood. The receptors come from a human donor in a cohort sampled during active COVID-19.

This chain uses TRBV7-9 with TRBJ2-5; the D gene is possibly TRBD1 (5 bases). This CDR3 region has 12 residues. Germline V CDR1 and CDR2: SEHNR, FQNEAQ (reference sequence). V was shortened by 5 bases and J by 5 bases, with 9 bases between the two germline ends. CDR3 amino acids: CASSQPGETQYF. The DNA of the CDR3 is TGTGCCAGCAGCCAACCAGGGGAGACCCAGTACTTC.

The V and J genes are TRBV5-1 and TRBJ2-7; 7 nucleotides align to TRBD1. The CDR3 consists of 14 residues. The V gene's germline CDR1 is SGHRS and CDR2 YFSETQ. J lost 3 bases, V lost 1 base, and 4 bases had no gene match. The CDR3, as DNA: TGCGCCAGCAGCTTGAATACAGGGGACTACGAGCAGTACTTC. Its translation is CASSLNTGDYEQYF.

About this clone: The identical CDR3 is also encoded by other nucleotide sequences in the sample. Written as DNA, the CDR3 is TGCGCCAGCAGCACCTCCGGACAGAACACTGAAGCTTTCTTT. Residues: CASSTSGQNTEAFF. The chain joins TRBV5-1 to TRBJ1-1; TRBD1 is a possible D gene (5 bases). Germline V gene sequence: CDR1 SGHRS, CDR2 YFSETQ. V dropped 4 bases and J dropped 1 base, with 11 bases sitting between them. This CDR3 comprises 14 residues.

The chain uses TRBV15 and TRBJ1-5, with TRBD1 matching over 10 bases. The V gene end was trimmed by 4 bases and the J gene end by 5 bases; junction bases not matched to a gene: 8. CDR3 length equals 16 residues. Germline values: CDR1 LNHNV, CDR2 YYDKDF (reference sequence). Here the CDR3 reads CATSTRRQGADQPQHF. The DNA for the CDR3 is TGTGCCACCAGCACCCGGCGACAGGGGGCTGATCAGCCCCAGCATTTT.

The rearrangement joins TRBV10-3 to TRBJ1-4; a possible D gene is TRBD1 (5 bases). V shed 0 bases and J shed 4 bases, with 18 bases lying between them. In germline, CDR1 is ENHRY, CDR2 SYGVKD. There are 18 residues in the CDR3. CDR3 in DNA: TGTGCCATCAGTGAGTCATGGACACCGACCGGGGGTAATGAAAAACTGTTTTTT. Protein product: CAISESWTPTGGNEKLFF.

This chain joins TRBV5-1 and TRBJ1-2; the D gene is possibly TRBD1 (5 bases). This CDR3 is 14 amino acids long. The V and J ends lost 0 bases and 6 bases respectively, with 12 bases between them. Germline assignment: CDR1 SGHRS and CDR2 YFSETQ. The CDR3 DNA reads TGCGCCAGCAGCTTGGCCTCGGGGGAGAATGGCTACACCTTC. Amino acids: CASSLASGENGYTF.

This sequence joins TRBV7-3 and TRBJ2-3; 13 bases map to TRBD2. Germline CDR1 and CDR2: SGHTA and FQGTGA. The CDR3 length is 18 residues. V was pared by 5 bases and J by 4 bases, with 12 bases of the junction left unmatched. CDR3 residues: CASSPHTGLAGYSDTQYF. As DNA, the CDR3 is TGTGCCAGCAGCCCCCATACGGGACTAGCGGGATACTCAGATACGCAGTATTTT.

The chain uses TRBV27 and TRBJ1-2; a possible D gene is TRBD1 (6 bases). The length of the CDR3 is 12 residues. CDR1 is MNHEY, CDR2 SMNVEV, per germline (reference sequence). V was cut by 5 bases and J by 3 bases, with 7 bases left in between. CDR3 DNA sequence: TGTGCCAGCAGTCACAGGGACTATGGCTACACCTTC. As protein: CASSHRDYGYTF.

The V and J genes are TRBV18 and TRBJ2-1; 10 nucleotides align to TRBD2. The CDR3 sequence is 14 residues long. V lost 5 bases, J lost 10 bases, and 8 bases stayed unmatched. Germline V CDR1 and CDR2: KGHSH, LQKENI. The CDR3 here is CASSEREGPREQFF. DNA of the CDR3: TGTGCCAGCTCAGAGCGGGAGGGTCCACGGGAGCAGTTCTTC.

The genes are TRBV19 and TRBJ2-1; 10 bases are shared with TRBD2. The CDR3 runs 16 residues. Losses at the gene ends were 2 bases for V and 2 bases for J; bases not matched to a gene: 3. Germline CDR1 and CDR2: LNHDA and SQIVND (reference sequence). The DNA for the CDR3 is TGTGCCAGTAGTATATCTAGCGGGGGCCCCTACAATGAGCAGTTCTTC. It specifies CASSISSGGPYNEQFF.

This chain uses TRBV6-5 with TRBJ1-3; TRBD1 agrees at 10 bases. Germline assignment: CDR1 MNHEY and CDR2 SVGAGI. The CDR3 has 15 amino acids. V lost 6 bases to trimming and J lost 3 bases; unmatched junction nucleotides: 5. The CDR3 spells CASRRQGAGGNTIYF. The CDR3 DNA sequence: TGTGCCAGCAGGCGACAGGGGGCAGGTGGAAACACCATATATTTT.

CDR3 nucleotide sequence: TGTGCCAGCAGCCTGACAGGGAGCTTATCTGGAAACACCATATATTTT. This translates into CASSLTGSLSGNTIYF. The genes are TRBV3-1 (or the pseudogene TRBV3-2) and TRBJ1-3; 7 nucleotides line up with TRBD1. Germline V gene data show CDR1 as LGHDT and CDR2 as YNNKEL (reference sequence). The CDR3 has 16 residues. V was clipped by 4 bases and J by 1 base; unmatched bases: 7.

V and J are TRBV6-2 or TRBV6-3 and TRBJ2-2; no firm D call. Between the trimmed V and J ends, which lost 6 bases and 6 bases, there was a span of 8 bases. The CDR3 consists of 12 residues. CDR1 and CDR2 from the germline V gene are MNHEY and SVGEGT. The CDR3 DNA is TGTGCCAGCAGCCTCCTAGCCGGGGAGCTGTTTTTT. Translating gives CASSLLAGELFF.

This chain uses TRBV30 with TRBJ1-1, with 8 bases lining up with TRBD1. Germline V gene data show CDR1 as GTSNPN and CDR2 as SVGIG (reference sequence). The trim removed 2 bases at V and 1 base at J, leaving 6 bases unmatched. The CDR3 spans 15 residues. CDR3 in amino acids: CAWSRTGIGNTEAFF. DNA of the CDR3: TGTGCCTGGAGTCGGACAGGGATAGGGAACACTGAAGCTTTCTTT.

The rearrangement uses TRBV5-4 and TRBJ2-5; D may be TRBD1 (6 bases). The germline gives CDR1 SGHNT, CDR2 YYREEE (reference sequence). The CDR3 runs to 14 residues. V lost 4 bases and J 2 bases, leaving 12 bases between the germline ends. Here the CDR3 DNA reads TGTGCCAGCAGCGGAACAGGGTCACAAGAGACCCAGTACTTC. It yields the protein CASSGTGSQETQYF. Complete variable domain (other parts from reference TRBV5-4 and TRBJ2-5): ETGVTQSPTHLIKTRGQQVTLRCSSQSGHNTVSWYQQALGQGPQFIFQYYREEENGRGNFPPRFSGLQFPNYSSELNVNALELDDSALYLCASSGTGSQETQYFGPGTRLLVL.

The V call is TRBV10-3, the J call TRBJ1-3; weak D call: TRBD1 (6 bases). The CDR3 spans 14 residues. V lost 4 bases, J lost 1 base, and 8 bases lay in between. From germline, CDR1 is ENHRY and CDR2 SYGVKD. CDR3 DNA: TGTGCCATCAGTGGGGGGCAGTCTGGAAACACCATATATTTT. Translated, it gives CAISGGQSGNTIYF.

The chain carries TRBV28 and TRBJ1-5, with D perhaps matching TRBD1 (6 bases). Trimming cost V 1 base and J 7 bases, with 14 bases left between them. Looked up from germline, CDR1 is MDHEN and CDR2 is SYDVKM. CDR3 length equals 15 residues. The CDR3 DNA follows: TGTGCCAGCAGTTTATTGGGGCAGGGGACACAGCCCCAGCATTTT. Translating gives CASSLLGQGTQPQHF.

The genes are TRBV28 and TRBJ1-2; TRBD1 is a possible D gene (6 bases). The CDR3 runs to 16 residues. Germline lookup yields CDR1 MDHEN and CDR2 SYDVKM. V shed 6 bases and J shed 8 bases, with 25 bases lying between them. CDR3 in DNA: TGTGCCAGCAGCCAAGAGCTTGGGGGGGGGCTAAACGGCTACACCTTC. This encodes CASSQELGGGLNGYTF.